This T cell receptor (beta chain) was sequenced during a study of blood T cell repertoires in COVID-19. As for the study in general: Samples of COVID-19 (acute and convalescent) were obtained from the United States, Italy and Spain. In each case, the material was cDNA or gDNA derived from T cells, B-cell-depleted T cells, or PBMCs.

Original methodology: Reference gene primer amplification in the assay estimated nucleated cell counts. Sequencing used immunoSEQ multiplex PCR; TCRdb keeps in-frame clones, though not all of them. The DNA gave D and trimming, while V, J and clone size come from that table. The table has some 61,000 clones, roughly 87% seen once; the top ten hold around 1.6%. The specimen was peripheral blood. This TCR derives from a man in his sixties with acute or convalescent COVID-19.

The chain's CDR3 is CASSARYFSGNTIYF. The CDR3 nucleotides read TGTGCCAGCAGTGCGCGGTATTTCTCTGGAAACACCATATATTTT. This chain connects TRBV2 to TRBJ1-3, with D unclear. The V end was cut by 4 bases, the J end by 0 bases, with 10 bases between. The length of the CDR3 is 15 residues. Germline lookup yields CDR1 SNHLY and CDR2 FYNNEI.